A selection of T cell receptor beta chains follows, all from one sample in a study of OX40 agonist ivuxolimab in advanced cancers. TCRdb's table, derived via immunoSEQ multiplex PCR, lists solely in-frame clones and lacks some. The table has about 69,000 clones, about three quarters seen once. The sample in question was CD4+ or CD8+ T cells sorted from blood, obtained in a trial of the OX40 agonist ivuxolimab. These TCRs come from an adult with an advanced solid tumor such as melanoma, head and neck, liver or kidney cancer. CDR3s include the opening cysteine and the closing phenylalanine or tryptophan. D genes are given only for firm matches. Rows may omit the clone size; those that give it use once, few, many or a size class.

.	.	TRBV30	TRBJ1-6	CAWNPLSGSPLHF	TGTGCCTGGAACCCGCTCTCCGGTTCACCCCTCCACTTT
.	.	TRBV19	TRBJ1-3	CASTLQGRVASGNTIYF	TGTGCCAGTACTTTACAGGGAAGGGTAGCCTCTGGAAACACCATATATTTT
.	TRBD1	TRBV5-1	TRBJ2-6	CASSPGTGGNSGANVLTF	TGCGCCAGCAGCCCCGGGACAGGGGGCAACTCTGGGGCCAACGTCCTGACTTTC
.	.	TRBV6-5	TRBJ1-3	CASSPTSLSGNTIYF	TGTGCCAGCAGTCCCACCAGCCTCTCTGGAAACACCATATATTTT
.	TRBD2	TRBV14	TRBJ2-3	CASSHQPGLRTDTQYF	TGTGCCAGCAGCCATCAACCGGGACTAAGGACAGATACGCAGTATTTT
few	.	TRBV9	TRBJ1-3	CASSVRSSGNTIYF	TGTGCCAGCAGCGTGAGATCGTCTGGAAACACCATATATTTT
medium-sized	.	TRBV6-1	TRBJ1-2	CASRETGPPYGYTF	TGTGCCAGCAGGGAGACAGGCCCCCCTTATGGCTACACCTTC
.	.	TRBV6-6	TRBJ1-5	CAGDPGTLSEPQHF	TGTGCCGGAGATCCAGGGACCCTTTCCGAGCCCCAGCATTTT
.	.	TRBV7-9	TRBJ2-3	CASSLDRVGDTQYF	TGTGCCAGCAGCTTAGACAGGGTCGGAGATACGCAGTATTTT
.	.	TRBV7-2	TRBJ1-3	CASSLSRTVSGNTIYF	TGTGCCAGCAGCCTCAGCCGGACAGTCTCTGGAAACACCATATATTTT
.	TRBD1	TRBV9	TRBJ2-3	CASSVRTGGTDTQYF	TGTGCCAGCAGCGTTCGGACAGGAGGCACAGATACGCAGTATTTT
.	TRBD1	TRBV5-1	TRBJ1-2	CASSPGGGPGEGGYTF	TGCGCCAGCAGCCCCGGAGGGGGCCCCGGTGAGGGTGGCTACACCTTC
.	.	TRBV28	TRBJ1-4	CASSRGGVGLFF	TGTGCCAGCAGTCGGGGGGGTGTTGGGCTGTTTTTT
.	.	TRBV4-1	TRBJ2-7	CASSQMSIPSYEQYF	TGCGCCAGCAGCCAAATGTCCATTCCATCCTACGAGCAGTACTTC
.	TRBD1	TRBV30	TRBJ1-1	CAWSRQGAWEAFF	TGTGCCTGGAGTCGGCAGGGGGCTTGGGAAGCTTTCTTT
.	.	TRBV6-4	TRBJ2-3	CASSDRRGDTQYF	TGTGCCAGCAGTGATCGCCGAGGGGATACGCAGTATTTT
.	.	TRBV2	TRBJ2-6	CARQDGANVLTF	TGTGCCCGACAGGACGGGGCCAACGTCCTGACTTTC
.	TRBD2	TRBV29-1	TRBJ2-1	CSVQGLAGAGEQFF	TGCAGCGTTCAGGGGCTAGCGGGAGCGGGCGAGCAGTTCTTC
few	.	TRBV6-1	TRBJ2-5	CACRKSGLQETQYF	TGTGCCTGTCGGAAAAGCGGGCTCCAAGAGACCCAGTACTTC
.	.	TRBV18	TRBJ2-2	CASSPPLGTGELFF	TGTGCCAGCTCACCACCGTTAGGGACCGGGGAGCTGTTTTTT
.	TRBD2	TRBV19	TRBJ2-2	CATRIAGAGGELFF	TGTGCCACCAGGATAGCGGGAGCTGGCGGGGAGCTGTTTTTT
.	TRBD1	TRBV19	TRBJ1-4	CASSMGWTGGEKLFF	TGTGCCAGTAGTATGGGATGGACAGGGGGTGAAAAACTGTTTTTT
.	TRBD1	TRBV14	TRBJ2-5	CASSQGSGGRRETQYF	TGTGCCAGCAGCCAAGGGTCAGGGGGCAGGAGGGAGACCCAGTACTTC
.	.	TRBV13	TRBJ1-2	CASSVNRDGYTF	TGTGCCAGCAGCGTTAACAGGGATGGCTACACCTTC
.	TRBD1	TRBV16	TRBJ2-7	CASSQSGQSPNEQYF	TGTGCCAGCAGCCAATCGGGACAGTCTCCCAACGAGCAGTACTTC
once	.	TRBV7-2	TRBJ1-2	CASSSKGSRGYTF	TGTGCCAGCAGCTCAAAGGGAAGTAGAGGCTACACCTTC
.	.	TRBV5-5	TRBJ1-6	CASSSGRNSPLHF	TGTGCCAGCAGCTCGGGGAGGAATTCACCCCTCCACTTT
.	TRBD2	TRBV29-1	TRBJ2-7	CSVEGLAGGDEQYF	TGCAGCGTTGAAGGCCTAGCGGGGGGCGACGAGCAGTACTTC
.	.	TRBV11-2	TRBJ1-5	CASSFSDSNQPQHF	TGTGCCAGCAGCTTTTCGGATAGCAATCAGCCCCAGCATTTT
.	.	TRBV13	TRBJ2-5	CASSLESQETQYF	TGTGCCAGCAGCTTAGAAAGTCAAGAGACCCAGTACTTC
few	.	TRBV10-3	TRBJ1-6	CAISEGRGNSPLHF	TGTGCCATCAGCGAGGGACGGGGGAATTCACCCCTCCACTTT
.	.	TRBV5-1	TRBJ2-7	CASSLEAGSSYEQYF	TGCGCCAGCAGCTTGGAGGCCGGCAGCTCCTACGAGCAGTACTTC
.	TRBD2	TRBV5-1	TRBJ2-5	CASSTGSGGEETQYF	TGCGCCAGCAGCACCGGAAGCGGGGGGGAAGAGACCCAGTACTTC
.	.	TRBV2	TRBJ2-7	CASSVNWLSYEQYF	TGTGCCAGCAGTGTCAACTGGTTATCCTACGAGCAGTACTTC
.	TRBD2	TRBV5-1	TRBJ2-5	CASSLGLAGGPLETQYF	TGCGCCAGCAGCTTGGGATTAGCGGGGGGGCCTTTGGAGACCCAGTACTTC
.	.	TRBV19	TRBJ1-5	CASSIRGAQPQHF	TGTGCCAGTAGTATTCGGGGGGCCCAGCCCCAGCATTTT
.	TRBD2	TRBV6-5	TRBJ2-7	CASTKSSGGYEQYF	TGTGCCAGCACCAAGTCTAGCGGGGGTTACGAGCAGTACTTC
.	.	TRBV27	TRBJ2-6	CASSMAAEGLGGANVLTF	TGTGCCAGCAGTATGGCGGCGGAAGGGTTAGGTGGGGCCAACGTCCTGACTTTC
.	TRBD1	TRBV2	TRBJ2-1	CATSTGTYNEQFF	TGTGCCACTTCGACAGGGACCTACAATGAGCAGTTCTTC
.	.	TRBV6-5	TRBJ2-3	CASSLQGGTDTQYF	TGTGCCAGCAGTTTACAGGGGGGGACAGATACGCAGTATTTT
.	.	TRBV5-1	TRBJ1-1	CASSLADTPNTEAFF	TGCGCCAGCAGCTTGGCCGACACTCCGAACACTGAAGCTTTCTTT
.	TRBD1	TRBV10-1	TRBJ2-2	CASSERQGDTGELFF	TGCGCCAGCAGTGAAAGACAGGGTGACACCGGGGAGCTGTTTTTT
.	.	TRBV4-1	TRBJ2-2	CASSQGGGGFTGELFF	TGCGCCAGCAGCCAAGGAGGAGGGGGTTTCACCGGGGAGCTGTTTTTT
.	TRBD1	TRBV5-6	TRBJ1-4	CASSSIQGAANEKLFF	TGTGCCAGCAGCTCGATACAGGGGGCGGCTAATGAAAAACTGTTTTTT
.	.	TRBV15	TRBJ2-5	CATSSPRGGAQKTQYF	TGTGCCACCAGCAGCCCAAGGGGGGGGGCCCAGAAGACCCAGTACTTC
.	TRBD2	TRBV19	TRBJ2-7	CASSIGGSSYEQYF	TGTGCCAGTAGTATCGGGGGGAGCTCCTACGAGCAGTACTTC
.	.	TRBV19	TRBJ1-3	CASSIGDDTNTIYF	TGTGCCAGTAGTATTGGGGACGACACTAACACCATATATTTT
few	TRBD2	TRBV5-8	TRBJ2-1	CASSLALAGGPREQFF	TGTGCCAGCAGCTTGGCCCTAGCGGGAGGGCCCCGAGAGCAGTTCTTC
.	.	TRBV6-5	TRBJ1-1	CASSYSIGAGSTEAFF	TGTGCCAGCAGTTACTCGATCGGGGCCGGGAGCACTGAAGCTTTCTTT